Listed below are T cell receptor beta chains from one sample, sequenced in a study of CD8+CD57+ T cells in acquired aplastic anemia. Each CDR3 protein is one row after TCRdb ran MiXCR on the reads. The sample has 400,000 to 450,000 distinct CDR3 sequences; roughly 64% are singletons. What was sequenced was sorted CD4+, CD8+, or CD8+CD57+ T cells (not recorded which) from PBMCs. These receptors were taken from a human donor in good health, serving as a control. The CDR3 runs from the conserved cysteine through the conserved F or W. D genes are given only for firm matches. Clone size is not always given. Where it is, it says once, few, many or a class for expanded clones.

J gene: TRBJ1-1
D gene: -
clone size: -
V gene: TRBV10-2
CDR3 protein: CASSEGRTEAFF
CDR3 DNA: TGCGCCAGCAGTGAAGGTCGGACTGAAGCTTTCTTT

J gene: TRBJ2-6
D gene: TRBD2
clone size: -
V gene: TRBV6-6
CDR3 protein: CASSFRGVSGANVLTF
CDR3 DNA: TGTGCCAGCAGCTTTCGGGGGGTCTCCGGGGCCAACGTCCTGACTTTC

J gene: TRBJ1-6
D gene: -
clone size: many
V gene: TRBV5-1
CDR3 protein: CASSSFTGYNSPLHF
CDR3 DNA: TGCGCCAGCAGCTCATTTACAGGATATAATTCACCCCTCCACTTT

J gene: TRBJ1-6
D gene: -
clone size: -
V gene: TRBV7-2
CDR3 protein: CASSGTGNQPLHF
CDR3 DNA: TGTGCCAGTAGCGGGACCGGTAATCAGCCCCTCCACTTT

J gene: TRBJ1-1
D gene: -
clone size: -
V gene: TRBV11-2
CDR3 protein: CASSLSSEQEAFF
CDR3 DNA: TGTGCCAGCAGCTTAAGTAGTGAGCAAGAGGCTTTCTTT

J gene: TRBJ2-3
D gene: -
clone size: -
V gene: TRBV10-2
CDR3 protein: CASRGRGRGQYF
CDR3 DNA: TGCGCCAGCAGGGGACGGGGGAGAGGGCAGTATTTC

J gene: TRBJ2-7
D gene: -
clone size: -
V gene: TRBV7-3
CDR3 protein: CATSRDGAAREQNF
CDR3 DNA: TGTGCCACCAGCAGAGACGGCGCGGCACGCGAGCAGAATTTC

J gene: TRBJ1-1
D gene: -
clone size: -
V gene: TRBV20-1
CDR3 protein: CSASSELRGRDTEAFF
CDR3 DNA: TGCAGTGCCAGCAGTGAATTACGGGGACGGGACACTGAAGCTTTCTTT

J gene: TRBJ2-5
D gene: -
clone size: many
V gene: TRBV12-3/TRBV12-4
CDR3 protein: CASSLAETLYQYF
CDR3 DNA: TGTGCCAGCAGTTTAGCGGAGACATTATACCAGTACTTC

J gene: TRBJ2-7
D gene: -
clone size: once
V gene: TRBV2
CDR3 protein: CASSGGRGPSYEQYF
CDR3 DNA: TGTGCCAGCAGTGGGGGCCGAGGGCCCTCCTACGAGCAGTACTTC

J gene: TRBJ2-3
D gene: TRBD1
clone size: few
V gene: TRBV7-9
CDR3 protein: CASSPIHGVQGGDTQYF
CDR3 DNA: TGTGCCAGCAGCCCCATCCACGGCGTACAGGGGGGAGATACGCAGTATTTT

J gene: TRBJ2-4
D gene: -
clone size: -
V gene: TRBV7-9
CDR3 protein: CASSLGGLWLTHPNIQYF
CDR3 DNA: TGTGCCAGCAGCCTAGGCGGCCTATGGCTGACGCACCCAAACATTCAGTACTTC

J gene: TRBJ1-5
D gene: -
clone size: -
V gene: TRBV5-1
CDR3 protein: CASSRTGNNQPQHF
CDR3 DNA: TGTGCCAGCAGCCGAACAGGAAACAATCAGCCCCAGCATTTT

J gene: TRBJ2-7
D gene: -
clone size: -
V gene: TRBV7-4
CDR3 protein: CASSVSGRNYDYNF
CDR3 DNA: TGTGCCAGCAGCGTGTCGGGACGTAACTACGACTACAACTTC

J gene: TRBJ1-6
D gene: -
clone size: -
V gene: TRBV7-3
CDR3 protein: CASSLRRGSENSPLRF
CDR3 DNA: TGTGCCAGCAGCTTGCGACGGGGTTCTGAAAATTCACCCCTCCGCTTT

J gene: TRBJ1-3
D gene: TRBD1
clone size: many
V gene: TRBV6-2/TRBV6-3
CDR3 protein: CASSQPRDSGNTIYF
CDR3 DNA: TGTGCCAGCAGTCAGCCCCGGGACAGTGGAAACACCATATATTTT

J gene: TRBJ1-2
D gene: -
clone size: few
V gene: TRBV10-1
CDR3 protein: CATNLDSTYGYTF
CDR3 DNA: TGCGCCACAAACCTGGACAGTACTTATGGCTACACCTTC

J gene: TRBJ1-4
D gene: -
clone size: -
V gene: TRBV19
CDR3 protein: CASSMYGGTNEKLFF
CDR3 DNA: TGTGCCAGTAGTATGTATGGGGGAACTAATGAAAAACTGTTTTTT

J gene: TRBJ1-1
D gene: -
clone size: many
V gene: TRBV7-6
CDR3 protein: CASSLEQRDTEAFF
CDR3 DNA: TGTGCCAGCAGCTTAGAACAAAGGGACACTGAAGCTTTCTTT

J gene: TRBJ2-1
D gene: TRBD2
clone size: -
V gene: TRBV29-1
CDR3 protein: CSVEGRREGGDEQFF
CDR3 DNA: TGCAGCGTTGAAGGACGGAGGGAGGGAGGCGATGAGCAGTTCTTC

J gene: TRBJ1-6
D gene: -
clone size: few
V gene: TRBV5-6
CDR3 protein: CASSLLGPSSPLHF
CDR3 DNA: TGTGCCAGCAGCTTGCTGGGGCCGAGTTCACCCCTCCACTTT

J gene: TRBJ1-5
D gene: -
clone size: -
V gene: TRBV7-2
CDR3 protein: CASSLAQRGGGQHF
CDR3 DNA: TGTGCCAGCAGCTTAGCCCAAAGGGGTGGGGGCCAGCATTTT

J gene: TRBJ1-2
D gene: -
clone size: -
V gene: TRBV7-3
CDR3 protein: CASSVTSYYGDSF
CDR3 DNA: TGTGCCAGCAGCGTTACAAGTTATTATGGCGACTCCTTC

J gene: TRBJ1-3
D gene: -
clone size: -
V gene: TRBV12-3/TRBV12-4
CDR3 protein: CASSPNSGNTIYF
CDR3 DNA: TGTGCCAGCAGTCCGAACTCTGGAAACACCATATATTTT